The 5 T cell receptor beta chains below all came from one sample that was sequenced in a study of Ad26.COV2.S vaccination and SARS-CoV-2 variants. Sequencing used immunoSEQ multiplex PCR; TCRdb keeps in-frame clones, though not all of them. The sample yields under 500,000 clones, roughly 90% seen once. Treatment denoted: around 19 received Ad26.COV2.S at low or high dose, single or two shots; about 5 received placebo; per-sample allocation not given. Collection of samples fell on day 63 after the first vaccine or placebo injection. Sample: peripheral blood, taken in a trial of Ad26.COV2.S vaccine versus placebo. These receptors all stem from a person between 18 and 60 years old who received the Ad26.COV2.S COVID-19 vaccine or a placebo.

The J gene is TRBJ2-5, the V gene TRBV19; D is ambiguous. From germline, CDR1 is LNHDA and CDR2 SQIVND (reference sequence). CDR3 length: 13 residues. Trimming removed 6 bases from V and 3 bases from J, with 11 bases in between. CDR3 sequence: CASSRPPEETQYF. CDR3 DNA: TGTGCCAGTAGCCGCCCACCAGAAGAGACCCAGTACTTC.

V gene TRBV7-2 combines with J gene TRBJ2-1; 12 nucleotides line up with TRBD2. This CDR3 has 14 amino acids. J lost 9 bases, V lost 2 bases, and 2 bases had no gene match. Germline V lookup: CDR1 SGHTA, CDR2 FQGNSA. In DNA, the CDR3 is TGTGCCAGCAGCTTATCACTAGCGGGGGGTGAGCAGTTCTTC. The encoded protein is CASSLSLAGGEQFF. The full variable domain, in which reference TRBV7-2 and TRBJ2-1 provide the parts outside the CDR3, is GAGVSQSPSNKVTEKGKDVELRCDPISGHTALYWYRQSLGQGLEFLIYFQGNSAPDKSGLPSDRFSAERTGGSVSTLTIQRTQQEDSAVYLCASSLSLAGGEQFFGPGTRLTVL.

The rearrangement joins TRBV11-2 to TRBJ2-3, with D uncertain. The germline V gene has CDR1 SGHAT and CDR2 FQNNGV. There are 16 residues in the CDR3. With 5 bases removed from V and 4 bases from J, the gap between germline ends came to 19 bases. CDR3 in DNA: TGTGCCAGCAGCCTATACCGTCCTAGAGGCCCAGATACGCAGTATTTT. Its protein is CASSLYRPRGPDTQYF.

CDR3 in amino acids: CASRPRRDTLEKLFF. The CDR3 bases are TGTGCCAGCAGACCAAGGCGGGACACCCTTGAGAAACTGTTTTTT. The V gene is TRBV21-1, the J gene TRBJ1-4. TRBV21-1 is assigned pseudogene status. The CDR3 is made up of 15 amino acids.

J is TRBJ2-1 and V is TRBV3-1 (or the pseudogene TRBV3-2), with D unclear. The ends were cut back, 5 bases at V and 5 bases at J, with 13 bases in the middle. The length of the CDR3 is 14 residues. Germline CDR1 LGHDT, CDR2 YNNKEL (reference sequence). CDR3 protein: CASSRKGTDNEQFF. The CDR3 DNA is TGTGCCAGCAGCAGAAAAGGTACCGACAATGAGCAGTTCTTC.